A single sample is the source of the 19 T cell receptor beta chains below, sequenced in a study of CD8 T cells in Susac syndrome (dated 2019 in TCRdb). Library method: the immunoSEQ multiplex PCR assay. RNA was extracted with the RNeasy kit and about 0.5 to 1 ug was reverse transcribed using random hexamers. TCRdb took the public reads, trimmed them with fastp at Q25, ran MiXCR for clone calling and kept in-frame beta chains. Identical CDR3 protein sequences are pooled into one entry, listed with their most common genes and DNA. This sample holds approximately 120,000 distinct CDR3 sequences; 96% were observed only once. The ten largest clones represent just over 0.095% of the sample. The material sequenced was CD4+ T cells from PBMCs. Every receptor here comes from a human donor in good health.

This chain uses TRBV5-1 with TRBJ1-2; D is ambiguous. Germline CDR1 and CDR2: SGHRS and YFSETQ. V was clipped by 1 base and J by 1 base, with 8 bases between them. CDR3 length: 14 amino acids. CDR3 sequence reads: CASSLSASNYGYTF. The DNA of the CDR3 is TGCGCCAGCAGCTTGTCGGCCAGTAACTATGGCTACACCTTC.

About this clonotype itself: Compared with germline, one end of the junction differs, possibly owing to a read error. The chain employs TRBV29-1 and TRBJ1-1, with D possibly matching TRBD1 (5 bases). In germline, CDR1 is SQVTM, CDR2 ANQGSEA. This CDR3 has 13 residues. The CDR3 region has the DNA TGCAGCGTTGTCGAGACAGTGAACCCTGAAGCTTTCTTT. Translated: CSVVETVNPEAFF. Full variable domain (remainder filled in from reference TRBV29-1 and TRBJ1-1): SAVISQKPSRDICQRGTSLTIQCQVDSQVTMMFWYRQQPGQSLTLIATANQGSEATYESGFVIDKFPISRPNLTFSTLTVSNMSPEDSSIYLCSVVETVNPEAFFGQGTRLTVV.

This clonotype was seen a single time. The chain has TRBV7-3 and TRBJ2-2; tentative D call: TRBD2 (5 bases). The CDR3 length is 13 residues. CDR1 and CDR2 from the germline V gene are SGHTA and FQGTGA. V was pared by 5 bases and J by 5 bases, with 9 bases between. Here the CDR3 reads CASSVEGTGELFF. CDR3 bases: TGTGCCAGCAGCGTCGAGGGTACCGGGGAGCTGTTTTTT.

The chain combines TRBV9 with TRBJ2-5; no firm D call. This CDR3 is built from 16 residues. Germline-derived CDR1 and CDR2 are SGDLS and YYNGEE. The germline V and J ends were trimmed by 0 bases and 4 bases, with 16 bases remaining between them. The CDR3 coding sequence is TGTGCCAGCAGCGTAGGTATCGATGAGCGAATAGAGACCCAGTACTTC. Its translation is CASSVGIDERIETQYF.

The V call is TRBV5-1, the J call TRBJ1-1, with a weak D call TRBD1 (5 bases). V shed 4 bases and J shed 1 base, with 14 bases lying between them. Germline values: CDR1 SGHRS, CDR2 YFSETQ. The CDR3 is made up of 15 amino acids. Written as DNA, the CDR3 is TGCGCCAGCAGCACTGGGACGGGGCGGAACACTGAAGCTTTCTTT. As protein: CASSTGTGRNTEAFF.

The chain employs TRBV20-1 and TRBJ2-6, with D unresolved. Germline assignment: CDR1 DFQATT and CDR2 SNEGSKA (reference sequence). The V and J ends lost 8 bases and 2 bases respectively, with 13 bases between them. The CDR3 is made up of 14 amino acids. CDR3: CSSLTGTGANVLTF. The DNA for the CDR3 is TGCAGTTCCCTGACGGGCACTGGGGCCAACGTCCTGACTTTC.

The chain is built from TRBV5-1 and TRBJ2-1, with TRBD1 matching over 9 bases. This CDR3 contains 15 residues. V shed 1 base and J 8 bases; nucleotides not matched to a gene: 7. CDR1 is SGHRS and CDR2 is YFSETQ in the germline V gene. CDR3 nucleotide sequence: TGCGCCAGCAGCTTGTTAACAGGGGGCAGCCATGAGCAGTTCTTC. Translation gives CASSLLTGGSHEQFF.

The chain links TRBV24-1 to TRBJ1-6, with 8 bases fitting TRBD1. In germline, CDR1 is KGHDR, CDR2 SFDVKD. This CDR3 has 17 amino acids. Unmatched junction bases numbered 11, after V lost 5 bases and J lost 6 bases. The CDR3 nucleotides read TGTGCCACCAGTGCCGGGACAGGCAGAGGTGTTAATTCACCCCTCCACTTT. Encoded protein: CATSAGTGRGVNSPLHF.

The rearrangement joins TRBV4-1 to TRBJ2-2; 8 nucleotides match TRBD2. This CDR3 region has 15 residues. The junction had 5 bases not matched to a gene; V was cut back by 1 base and J by 7 bases. CDR1 is MGHRA, CDR2 YSYEKL, per germline. This CDR3 reads CASSQVGRAVGELFF. CDR3 DNA: TGCGCCAGCAGCCAAGTCGGGAGGGCCGTCGGGGAGCTGTTTTTT.

The rearrangement joins TRBV2 to TRBJ2-7; TRBD1 aligns across 10 bases. Germline CDR1 and CDR2: SNHLY and FYNNEI. The ends lost 6 bases at V and 2 bases at J; junction bases unmatched: 7. This CDR3 has 15 residues. CDR3 in amino acids: CASRASGQGPYEQYF. The DNA for the CDR3 is TGTGCCAGCAGAGCTTCGGGACAGGGGCCCTACGAGCAGTACTTC.

The chain has TRBV3-1 and TRBJ2-1; TRBD2 agrees at 9 bases. From germline, CDR1 is LGHDT and CDR2 YNNKEL (reference sequence). The V and J ends lost 0 bases and 10 bases, in that order; junction bases with no gene match: 10. This CDR3 spans 16 amino acids. The CDR3 bases are TGTGCCAGCAGCCAAGATTGGAGCGGGGGGTTGAGGGAGCAGTTCTTC. Its translation: CASSQDWSGGLREQFF.

A few counts support this clonotype. This chain links TRBV12-3 or TRBV12-4 with TRBJ1-1, with 7 bases matching TRBD1. Trimming cost V 5 bases and J 0 bases; bases outside gene matches: 3. The CDR3 has 14 amino acids. The CDR3, as DNA: TGTGCCAGCAGTCCAGACAGGGTGAACACTGAAGCTTTCTTT. It codes for CASSPDRVNTEAFF.

This chain links TRBV28 with TRBJ1-1; no reliable D call. This CDR3 has 13 amino acids. Germline lookup yields CDR1 MDHEN and CDR2 SYDVKM. V was clipped by 2 bases and J by 4 bases, with 8 bases between them. CDR3 protein: CASSLNRLTEAFF. The DNA of the CDR3 is TGTGCCAGCAGTTTAAACAGACTCACTGAAGCTTTCTTT.

This sequence joins TRBV3-1 and TRBJ2-2; D unresolved. This CDR3 is built from 14 residues. The V end was cut by 1 base, the J end by 6 bases, with 9 bases between. Germline V CDR1 and CDR2: LGHDT, YNNKEL (reference sequence). This CDR3 reads CASSQVMVAGELFF. The DNA for the CDR3 is TGTGCCAGCAGCCAAGTCATGGTGGCCGGGGAGCTGTTTTTT.

The rearrangement links TRBV9 to TRBJ2-5; 9 nucleotides match TRBD2. The CDR3 totals 17 residues. Trimming cost V 0 bases and J 2 bases; bases outside gene matches: 8. The germline gives CDR1 SGDLS, CDR2 YYNGEE. The CDR3 is CASSVAPLAGRQETQYF. CDR3 in DNA: TGTGCCAGCAGCGTAGCCCCTCTAGCGGGACGGCAAGAGACCCAGTACTTC.

The chain couples TRBV5-6 to TRBJ2-1; D perhaps matches TRBD2 (5 bases). CDR1 and CDR2 (germline): SGHDT, YYEEEE. The CDR3 contains 14 residues. Between the trimmed V and J ends, which lost 4 bases and 9 bases, there was a span of 17 bases. The CDR3 is CASSPGLMVSEQFF. CDR3 coding DNA: TGTGCCAGCAGCCCGGGGTTAATGGTTAGTGAGCAGTTCTTC. Variable domain in full (rest from reference TRBV5-6 and TRBJ2-1): DAGVTQSPTHLIKTRGQQVTLRCSPKSGHDTVSWYQQALGQGPQFIFQYYEEEERQRGNFPDRFSGHQFPNYSSELNVNALLLGDSALYLCASSPGLMVSEQFFGPGTRLTVL.

On this clonotype itself: The junction differs from germline at one of its ends, possibly a read error. The rearrangement links TRBV7-2 to TRBJ1-1; TRBD1 matches 9 bases. The CDR3 contains 14 residues. The germline V gene encodes CDR1 SGHTA and CDR2 FQGNSA. This chain's CDR3 is CASSPSGTGPPTIF. The CDR3 DNA is TGTGCCAGCAGCCCTTCCGGGACAGGGCCCCCCACGATCTTT.

The V gene is TRBV15, the J gene TRBJ2-2, with 7 bases lining up with TRBD1. The CDR3 loop spans 17 amino acids. V trimming: 1 base; J trimming: 1 base; junction bases outside the gene matches: 6. Looked up from germline, CDR1 is LNHNV and CDR2 is YYDKDF (reference sequence). The CDR3 spells CATSRATDRKNTGELFF. The CDR3 nucleotides read TGTGCCACCAGCAGAGCCACGGACAGGAAGAACACCGGGGAGCTGTTTTTT.

The CDR3, as DNA: TGTGCCAGCACGGGGGATACACAAGAGACCCAGTACTTC. It codes for CASTGDTQETQYF. The genes are TRBV6-2 or TRBV6-3 and TRBJ2-5; weak D call: TRBD2 (6 bases). The germline gives CDR1 MNHEY, CDR2 SVGEGT. This CDR3 is built from 13 residues. Trimming took 7 bases from V and 2 from J, leaving 11 bases between them.